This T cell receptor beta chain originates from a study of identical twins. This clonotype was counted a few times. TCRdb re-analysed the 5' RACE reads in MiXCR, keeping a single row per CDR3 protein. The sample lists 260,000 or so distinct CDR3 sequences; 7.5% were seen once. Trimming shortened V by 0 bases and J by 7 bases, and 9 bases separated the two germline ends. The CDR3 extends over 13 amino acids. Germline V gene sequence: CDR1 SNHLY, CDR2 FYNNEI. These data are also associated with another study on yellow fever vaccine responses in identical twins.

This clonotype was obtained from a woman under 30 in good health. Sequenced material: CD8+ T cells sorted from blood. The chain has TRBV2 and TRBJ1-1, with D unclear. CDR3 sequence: CASSEADQLEAFF. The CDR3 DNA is TGTGCCAGCAGTGAAGCGGATCAGCTTGAAGCTTTCTTT.